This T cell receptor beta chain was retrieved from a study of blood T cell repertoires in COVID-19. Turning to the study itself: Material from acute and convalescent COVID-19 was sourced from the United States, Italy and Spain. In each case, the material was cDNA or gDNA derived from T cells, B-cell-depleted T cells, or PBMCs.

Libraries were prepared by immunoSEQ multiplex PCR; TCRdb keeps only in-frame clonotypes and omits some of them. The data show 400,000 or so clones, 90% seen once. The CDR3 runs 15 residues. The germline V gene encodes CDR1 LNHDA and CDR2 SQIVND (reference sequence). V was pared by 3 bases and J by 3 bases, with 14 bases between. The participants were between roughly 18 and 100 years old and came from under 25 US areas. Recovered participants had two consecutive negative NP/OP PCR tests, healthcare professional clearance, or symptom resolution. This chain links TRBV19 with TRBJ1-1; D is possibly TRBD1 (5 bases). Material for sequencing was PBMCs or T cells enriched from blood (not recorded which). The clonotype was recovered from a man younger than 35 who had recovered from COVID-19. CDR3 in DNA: TGTGCCAGTAGTATGCGGGGGACCCCTCACACTGAAGCTTTCTTT. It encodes CASSMRGTPHTEAFF.